This entry describes one T cell receptor beta chain. The treatment denotes: randomized to nivolumab then ipilimumab (arm A) or the reverse (arm B). DNA-damaging chemotherapy had not been given to any patient beforehand. The data derive from a study of sequential checkpoint blockade in melanoma. Overall study context: Roughly 20 patients had matched tumor biopsies before treatment and at week 13 after nivolumab or ipilimumab alone.

The CDR3 sequence is 17 residues long. Germline trimming cut 6 bases from V and 1 base from J; bases unmatched to any gene: 5. Germline loops: CDR1 LNHDA, CDR2 SQIVND (reference sequence). The table came from immunoSEQ multiplex PCR; TCRdb's copy has only in-frame clones and leaves some out. The sample lists under 5,500 clones, 32% occurring once. V is TRBV19 and J is TRBJ2-1; 14 nucleotides match TRBD2. The sample here was tumor tissue (inferred from file names), taken from a patient given nivolumab and ipilimumab in sequence. The sequence was collected from a human donor with melanoma. The CDR3 DNA sequence: TGTGCCAGTAGCGCGGGACTAGCGGGGGTATCCTACAATGAGCAGTTCTTC. It is translated as CASSAGLAGVSYNEQFF.